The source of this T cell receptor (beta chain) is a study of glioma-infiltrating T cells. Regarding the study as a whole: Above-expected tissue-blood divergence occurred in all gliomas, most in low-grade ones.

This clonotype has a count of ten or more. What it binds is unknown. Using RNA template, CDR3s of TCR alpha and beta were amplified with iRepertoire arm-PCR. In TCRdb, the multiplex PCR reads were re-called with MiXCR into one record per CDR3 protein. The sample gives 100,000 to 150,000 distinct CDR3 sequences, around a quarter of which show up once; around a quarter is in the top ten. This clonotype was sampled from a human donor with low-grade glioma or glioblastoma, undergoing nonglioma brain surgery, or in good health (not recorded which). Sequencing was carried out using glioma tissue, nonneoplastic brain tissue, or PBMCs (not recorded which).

CDR3 region: CASWEQYV. The CDR3 region has the DNA TGTGCCAGCTGGGAGCAGTACGTC. The V and J genes are TRBV6-1 and TRBJ2-7; D gene unclear. This CDR3 is 8 amino acids long. From germline, CDR1 is MNHNS and CDR2 SASEGT. V lost 8 bases and J 7 bases, leaving 3 bases between the germline ends.